A selection of T cell receptor beta chains follows, all from one sample in a study of CD8+ T cells in alopecia areata. The protocol was immunoSEQ multiplex PCR, while the TCRdb copy is restricted to in-frame clones and leaves out a portion. Of about 130,000 clones listed, 54% are singletons. Here the sequenced sample was CD8+ T cells sorted from blood, taken at week 4, from a patient treated with tofacitinib. These receptors all stem from a human donor with alopecia areata. CDR3s include the opening cysteine and the closing phenylalanine or tryptophan. D genes are given only for firm matches. Not every row has a clone size; where given, it reads once, few, many or a size class.

D: .; size: .; V: TRBV30; J: TRBJ1-1; DNA: TGTGCCTGGGATCTCGGGGACACTGAAGCTTTCTTT; CDR3: CAWDLGDTEAFF
D: .; size: once; V: TRBV30; J: TRBJ1-5; DNA: TGTGCCTGGCAACCGGGCCTTAGCAATCAGCCCCAGCATTTT; CDR3: CAWQPGLSNQPQHF
D: .; size: .; V: TRBV7-6; J: TRBJ2-1; DNA: TGTGCCAGCAGCTTAGCGGGGGGATACAATGAGCAGTTCTTC; CDR3: CASSLAGGYNEQFF
D: TRBD1; size: .; V: TRBV13; J: TRBJ1-2; DNA: TGTGCCAGCAGCTTGGGACAGGGGGCTGGTGGCTACACCTTC; CDR3: CASSLGQGAGGYTF
D: TRBD1; size: few; V: TRBV14; J: TRBJ2-7; DNA: TGTGCCAGCAGCCAGTTTCCGGGACAGATCTACGAGCAGTACTTC; CDR3: CASSQFPGQIYEQYF
D: .; size: .; V: TRBV5-4; J: TRBJ1-5; DNA: TGTGCCAGCAGCTTGGAAGGGGCAGAGCCCCAGCATTTT; CDR3: CASSLEGAEPQHF
D: .; size: .; V: TRBV27; J: TRBJ2-5; DNA: TGTGCCAGCAGTTCTCAAGAGACCCAGTACTTC; CDR3: CASSSQETQYF
D: .; size: few; V: TRBV4-1; J: TRBJ2-1; DNA: TGCGCCAGCAGCTCGACAGGCAATGAGCAGTTCTTC; CDR3: CASSSTGNEQFF
D: .; size: .; V: TRBV19; J: TRBJ2-7; DNA: TGTGCCAGTAGCCACGGGCCCAACGGCGAGCAGTACTTC; CDR3: CASSHGPNGEQYF
D: TRBD2; size: once; V: TRBV5-4; J: TRBJ2-5; DNA: TGTGCCAGCAGCTTGGAAGGCGGGGGGGCGGAGACCCAGTACTTC; CDR3: CASSLEGGGAETQYF
D: .; size: .; V: TRBV2; J: TRBJ2-2; DNA: TGTGCCAGCAGCCTACGGGAGCTGTTTTTT; CDR3: CASSLRELFF
D: .; size: .; V: TRBV6-5; J: TRBJ2-1; DNA: TGTGCCAGCAGTCCCCCTGAGGGGGTGGAGCAGTTCTTC; CDR3: CASSPPEGVEQFF
D: TRBD2; size: .; V: TRBV27; J: TRBJ2-7; DNA: TGTGCCAGCAGTCCCCGACTAGCGAGTCGTTACGAGCAGTACTTC; CDR3: CASSPRLASRYEQYF
D: .; size: .; V: TRBV5-6; J: TRBJ2-1; DNA: TGTGCCAGCAGCTTCTCCTCATGGGAGCAGTTCTTC; CDR3: CASSFSSWEQFF
D: .; size: .; V: TRBV11-2; J: TRBJ2-5; DNA: TGTGCCAGCAGGCTAAGTGGGGGATACCAAGAGACCCAGTACTTC; CDR3: CASRLSGGYQETQYF
D: .; size: .; V: TRBV5-6; J: TRBJ1-5; DNA: TGTGCCAGCAGCTTGGGCGCGACACCTAATCAGCCCCAGCATTTT; CDR3: CASSLGATPNQPQHF
D: .; size: .; V: TRBV5-6; J: TRBJ1-1; DNA: TGTGCCAGCAGCTCGGGGACCGGACACACTGAAGCTTTCTTT; CDR3: CASSSGTGHTEAFF
D: TRBD2; size: .; V: TRBV9; J: TRBJ2-1; DNA: TGTGCCAGCAGCGTAGAAAAGCGGGGGACCTACAATGAGCAGTTCTTC; CDR3: CASSVEKRGTYNEQFF
D: .; size: .; V: TRBV30; J: TRBJ1-1; DNA: TGTGCCTGGAGAAGTCGGATTCGGGAGAAGAACACTGAAGCTTTCTTT; CDR3: CAWRSRIREKNTEAFF
D: .; size: .; V: TRBV2; J: TRBJ2-3; DNA: TGTGCCAGCGGGCTCGACAGCTATACGCAGTATTTT; CDR3: CASGLDSYTQYF
D: TRBD1; size: few; V: TRBV9; J: TRBJ2-2; DNA: TGTGCCAGCAGCGTGGAAAGGGACAGGGGAATCGGGGAGCTGTTTTTT; CDR3: CASSVERDRGIGELFF
D: .; size: many; V: TRBV13; J: TRBJ2-1; DNA: TGTGCCAGCAGCCCCCCGAACAGCGGTGATGAGCAGTTCTTC; CDR3: CASSPPNSGDEQFF
D: .; size: .; V: TRBV6-5; J: TRBJ1-1; DNA: TGTGCCAGCAGTTACTCGGAAGGTGACACTGAAGCTTTCTTT; CDR3: CASSYSEGDTEAFF